The entry below describes one T cell receptor beta chain. Its target is unknown. V dropped 6 bases and J dropped 0 bases, with 9 bases sitting between them. The CDR3 loop spans 15 amino acids. This entry is derived from a study of T cell repertoires in cytomegalovirus infection. TCRdb passed the reads through MiXCR, listing each CDR3 protein once. The sample shows some 700,000 distinct CDR3 sequences, 30% to 40% of them seen only once. The chain uses TRBV12-3 or TRBV12-4 and TRBJ2-6; tentatively, D is TRBD1 or TRBD2 (5 bases each). The source was cultured PBMCs, collected from culture after CMV antigen stimulation. The source of this sequence is a human donor in good health (CMV status not recorded). Some clones in this sample may be carry-over from other donors' samples. This CDR3 reads CASREGSSGANVLTF. The CDR3 nucleotides read TGTGCCAGCAGAGAGGGGTCCTCTGGGGCCAACGTCCTGACTTTC.